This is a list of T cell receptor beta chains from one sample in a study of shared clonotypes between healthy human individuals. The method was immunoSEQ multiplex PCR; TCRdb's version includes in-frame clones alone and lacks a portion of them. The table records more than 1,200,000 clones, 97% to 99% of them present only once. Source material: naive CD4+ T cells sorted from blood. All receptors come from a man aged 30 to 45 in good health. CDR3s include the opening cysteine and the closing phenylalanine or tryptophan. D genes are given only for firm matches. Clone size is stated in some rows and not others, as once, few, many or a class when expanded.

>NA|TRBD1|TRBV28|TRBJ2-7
CASSLDPGGLPYEQYF
TGTGCCAGCAGCTTAGACCCAGGGGGCTTACCCTACGAGCAGTACTTC
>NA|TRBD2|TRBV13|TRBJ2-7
CASSLPGLAGGLYF
TGTGCCAGCAGCTTACCGGGACTAGCGGGAGGGTTATACTTC
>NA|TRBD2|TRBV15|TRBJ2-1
CATSRVLAGDEQFF
TGTGCCACCAGCAGAGTATTAGCGGGAGATGAGCAGTTCTTC
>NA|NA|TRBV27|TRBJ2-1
CASGPEQFF
TGTGCCAGCGGTCCTGAGCAGTTCTTC
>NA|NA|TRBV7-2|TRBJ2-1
CASSLGVAWNEQFF
TGTGCCAGCAGCTTAGGTGTCGCTTGGAATGAGCAGTTCTTC
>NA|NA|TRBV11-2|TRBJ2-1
CASRGIREFNNEQFF
TGTGCCAGCAGGGGGATCCGGGAGTTTAACAATGAGCAGTTCTTC
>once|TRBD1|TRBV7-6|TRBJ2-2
CASSLTGMNTGELFF
TGTGCCAGCAGCCTGACAGGGATGAACACCGGGGAGCTGTTTTTT
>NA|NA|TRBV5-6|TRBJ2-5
CASSPPRGASETQYF
TGTGCCAGCAGCCCCCCCCGGGGGGCGTCAGAGACCCAGTACTTC
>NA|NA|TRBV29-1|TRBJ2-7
CSAKVRAGADEQYF
TGCAGCGCGAAAGTCCGGGCAGGGGCCGACGAGCAGTACTTC
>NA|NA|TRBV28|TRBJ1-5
CASSFGGSPGQPQHF
TGTGCCAGCAGTTTTGGGGGGTCCCCTGGTCAGCCCCAGCATTTT
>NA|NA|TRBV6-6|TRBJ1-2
CASSYGLGHPDGYTF
TGTGCCAGCAGTTACGGTCTCGGGCACCCCGATGGCTACACCTTC
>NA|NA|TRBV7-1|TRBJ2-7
CASSSYYEQYF
TGTGCCAGCAGCTCGTACTACGAGCAGTACTTC
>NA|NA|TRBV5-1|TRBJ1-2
CASSDQGGRWGYTF
TGCGCCAGCAGCGACCAGGGAGGGAGGTGGGGCTACACCTTC
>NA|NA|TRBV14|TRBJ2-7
CASSQDWRRTDEQYF
TGTGCCAGCAGCCAAGATTGGAGGAGAACCGACGAGCAGTACTTC
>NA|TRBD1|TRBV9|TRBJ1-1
CASSARDRGVDTEAFF
TGTGCCAGCAGCGCCCGGGACAGGGGGGTGGACACTGAAGCTTTCTTT
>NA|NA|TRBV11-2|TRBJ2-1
CASSRLVGNEQFF
TGTGCCAGCAGCCGCCTCGTGGGTAATGAGCAGTTCTTC
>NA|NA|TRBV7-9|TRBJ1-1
CASSLLGGPNTEAFF
TGTGCCAGCAGCTTGTTGGGGGGCCCGAACACTGAAGCTTTCTTT
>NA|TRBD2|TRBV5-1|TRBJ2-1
CASRTESGINNEQFF
TGCGCCAGCAGAACAGAAAGCGGGATTAACAATGAGCAGTTCTTC
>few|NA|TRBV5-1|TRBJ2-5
CASSLQGQETQYF
TGCGCCAGCAGCTTGCAGGGCCAAGAGACCCAGTACTTC
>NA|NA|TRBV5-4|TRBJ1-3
CASSQRGRLEGNTIYF
TGTGCCAGCAGCCAGCGGGGCAGGTTGGAAGGAAACACCATATATTTT
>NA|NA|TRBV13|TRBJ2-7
CASSLGESSYEQYF
TGTGCCAGCAGCTTGGGTGAGAGCTCCTACGAGCAGTACTTC
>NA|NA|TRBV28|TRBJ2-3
CASSFMGSGPRADTQYF
TGTGCCAGCAGTTTCATGGGTAGCGGACCTAGGGCAGATACGCAGTATTTT
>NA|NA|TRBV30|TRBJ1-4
CAWDGPDEKLFF
TGTGCCTGGGACGGCCCAGATGAAAAACTGTTTTTT
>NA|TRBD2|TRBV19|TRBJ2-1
CASSIRGLVTTQQFF
TGTGCCAGTAGTATCAGGGGACTAGTGACTACACAGCAGTTCTTC
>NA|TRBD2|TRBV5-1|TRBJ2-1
CASSLVASGSSYNEQFF
TGCGCCAGCAGCTTGGTGGCTAGCGGTAGCTCCTACAATGAGCAGTTCTTC
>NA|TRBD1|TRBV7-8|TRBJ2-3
CASSLRTGGASDTQYF
TGTGCCAGCAGCTTAAGGACAGGGGGCGCGTCAGATACGCAGTATTTT
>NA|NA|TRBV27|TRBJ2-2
CASTNWGRANTGELFF
TGTGCCAGCACCAACTGGGGCAGAGCGAACACCGGGGAGCTGTTTTTT
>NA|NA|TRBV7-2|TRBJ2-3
CASSQRQSRADTQYF
TGTGCCAGCAGCCAACGGCAATCTAGGGCAGATACGCAGTATTTT
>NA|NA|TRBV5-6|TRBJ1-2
CASSFRDGPANYGYTF
TGTGCCAGCAGCTTTCGGGATGGACCAGCTAACTATGGCTACACCTTC
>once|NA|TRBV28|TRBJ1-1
CASRETGRGGRNTEAFF
TGTGCCAGCAGAGAGACCGGGCGAGGTGGGCGTAACACTGAAGCTTTCTTT
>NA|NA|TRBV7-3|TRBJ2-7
CASSASYEQYF
TGTGCCAGCAGCGCCTCCTACGAGCAGTACTTC
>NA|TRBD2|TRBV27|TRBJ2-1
CASSSPALAGVSNEQFF
TGTGCCAGCAGTTCCCCCGCGCTAGCGGGAGTCTCCAATGAGCAGTTCTTC
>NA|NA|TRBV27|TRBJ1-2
CASSQGGAARGYTF
TGTGCCAGCAGTCAAGGGGGGGCAGCTCGGGGCTACACCTTC
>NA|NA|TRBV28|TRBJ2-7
CASSVTPGTYEQYF
TGTGCCAGCAGTGTCACGCCAGGAACCTACGAGCAGTACTTC
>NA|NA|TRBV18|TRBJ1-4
CASSRHPGEEKLFF
TGTGCCAGCTCTCGGCATCCAGGGGAGGAAAAACTGTTTTTT
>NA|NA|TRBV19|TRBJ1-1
CASSSTRAGVGPTEAFF
TGTGCCAGTAGTAGCACCCGGGCGGGGGTAGGACCCACTGAAGCTTTCTTT
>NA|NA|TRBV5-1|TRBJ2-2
CASSLVGTNTGELFF
TGCGCCAGCAGCTTGGTAGGGACAAACACCGGGGAGCTGTTTTTT
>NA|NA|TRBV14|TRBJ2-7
CASSQSAAYYEQYF
TGTGCCAGCAGCCAGTCCGCGGCGTACTACGAGCAGTACTTC
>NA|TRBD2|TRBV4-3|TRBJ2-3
CASSQVSAGTRPDTQYF
TGCGCCAGCAGCCAGGTTTCAGCGGGAACGCGGCCAGATACGCAGTATTTT
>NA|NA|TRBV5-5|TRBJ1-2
CASSPGLSRGGSYGYTF
TGTGCCAGCAGCCCCGGTTTATCAAGGGGCGGGAGCTATGGCTACACCTTC
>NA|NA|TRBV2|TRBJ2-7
CASTARGVGSYEQYF
TGTGCCAGCACTGCAAGGGGGGTAGGCTCCTACGAGCAGTACTTC
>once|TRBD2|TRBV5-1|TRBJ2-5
CASSYGLAGEETQYF
TGCGCCAGCAGCTACGGACTAGCGGGAGAAGAGACCCAGTACTTC
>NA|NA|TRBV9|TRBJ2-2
CASSVDLTGELFF
TGTGCCAGCAGCGTAGACTTGACCGGGGAGCTGTTTTTT
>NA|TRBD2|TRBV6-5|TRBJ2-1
CASSYGDSGRFEQFF
TGTGCCAGCAGTTACGGGGACAGCGGGAGGTTTGAGCAGTTCTTC
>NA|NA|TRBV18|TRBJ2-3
CASSLGASTDTQYF
TGTGCCAGCTCACTAGGAGCTAGCACAGATACGCAGTATTTT
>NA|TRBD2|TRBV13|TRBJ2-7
CASSSRLAGDYEQYF
TGTGCCAGCAGCTCCCGACTAGCGGGAGACTACGAGCAGTACTTC
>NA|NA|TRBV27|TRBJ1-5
CASSGGEKNPLNQPQHF
TGTGCCAGCAGCGGAGGGGAGAAAAACCCCCTAAATCAGCCCCAGCATTTT
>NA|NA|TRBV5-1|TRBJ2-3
CASSRPGEDTQYF
TGCGCCAGCAGCCGCCCAGGGGAGGATACGCAGTATTTT
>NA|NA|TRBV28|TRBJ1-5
CASSSISALYSQPQHF
TGTGCCAGCAGTTCCATTTCCGCGCTTTATTCTCAGCCCCAGCATTTT